The 23 T cell receptor beta chains below come from one sample, sequenced in a study of blood T cell repertoires in COVID-19. The protocol was immunoSEQ multiplex PCR, while the TCRdb copy is restricted to in-frame clones and leaves out a portion. The sample shows about 180,000 clones, roughly 77% of them seen only once. Sample: peripheral blood. These receptors were taken from a woman of 80 years or more with COVID-19, enrolled during active disease.

The rearrangement joins TRBV11-3 to TRBJ1-1; D is perhaps TRBD1 (5 bases). Germline V CDR1 and CDR2: SGHNT, YENEEA. This CDR3 comprises 13 residues. Deletions cut 5 bases from V and 4 bases from J, with 11 bases between. Here the CDR3 DNA reads TGTGCCAGCAGCGTAACAGGTCTCACTGAAGCTTTCTTT. Its protein is CASSVTGLTEAFF.

The genes are TRBV11-3 and TRBJ1-1, with D possibly being TRBD1 (6 bases). The CDR3 spans 14 residues. Deletions cut 1 base from V and 3 bases from J, with 9 bases between. Germline-derived CDR1 and CDR2 are SGHNT and YENEEA. CDR3 region: CASSLGQGYTEAFF. CDR3 nucleotides: TGTGCCAGCAGCTTAGGCCAGGGGTACACTGAAGCTTTCTTT.

The V and J genes are TRBV6-5 and TRBJ1-5, with 7 bases identical to TRBD1. The CDR3 has 12 amino acids. Germline V gives CDR1 MNHEY, CDR2 SVGAGI. V lost 8 bases and J lost 6; bases outside the gene matches: 4. DNA of the CDR3: TGTGCCAGCGACAGGGCTGGTCAGCCCCAGCATTTT. The encoded protein is CASDRAGQPQHF.

This chain uses TRBV29-1 with TRBJ2-3; D may be TRBD2 (6 bases). The CDR3 contains 13 residues. CDR1 is SQVTM and CDR2 is ANQGSEA in the germline V gene. V was pared by 4 bases and J by 5 bases, with 13 bases between. CDR3 amino acids: CSVAGRLVDTQYF. The CDR3 DNA reads TGCAGCGTTGCCGGGAGACTTGTAGATACGCAGTATTTT.

The chain couples TRBV6-2 or TRBV6-3 to TRBJ2-5, with D maybe TRBD2 (7 bases). V dropped 2 bases and J dropped 1 base, with 11 bases sitting between them. This CDR3 has 15 amino acids. CDR1 is MNHEY and CDR2 is SVGEGT in the germline V gene. In nucleotides, the CDR3 is TGTGCCAGCAGTTACCCGCGGGGGCCCCAAGAGACCCAGTACTTC. It codes for CASSYPRGPQETQYF.

This chain joins TRBV19 and TRBJ2-1; the match to TRBD1 covers 8 bases. The CDR3 spans 16 residues. The germline V gene encodes CDR1 LNHDA and CDR2 SQIVND (reference sequence). The J segment lost 4 bases and the V segment lost 4 bases, leaving 9 bases of the junction unmatched. The CDR3 region has the DNA TGTGCCAGTAGTACTTACGCACAGGGGGTTTACAATGAGCAGTTCTTC. This translates into CASSTYAQGVYNEQFF.

This clone has a single count. V usage is TRBV5-1 and J usage is TRBJ2-3; TRBD2 might be the D (5 bases). The CDR3 has 12 amino acids. Between the trimmed V and J ends, which lost 7 bases and 5 bases, there was a span of 11 bases. Germline CDR1 SGHRS, CDR2 YFSETQ. The CDR3 protein is CASSLAEDTQYF. CDR3 nucleotides: TGCGCCAGCTCCCTAGCTGAAGATACGCAGTATTTT.

The rearrangement links TRBV5-6 to TRBJ2-3; 12 bases are shared with TRBD2. With 7 bases clipped from V and 6 bases from J, the junction kept 6 bases outside the gene matches. Germline V gives CDR1 SGHDT, CDR2 YYEEEE. CDR3 size: 14 residues. Here the CDR3 DNA reads TGTGCCAGCGAGACTAGCGGGAGAATGGATACGCAGTATTTT. Protein sequence: CASETSGRMDTQYF. Filled out from reference TRBV5-6 and TRBJ2-3, the complete variable domain reads DAGVTQSPTHLIKTRGQQVTLRCSPKSGHDTVSWYQQALGQGPQFIFQYYEEEERQRGNFPDRFSGHQFPNYSSELNVNALLLGDSALYLCASETSGRMDTQYFGPGTRLTVL.

The chain combines TRBV7-8 with TRBJ2-3; D is perhaps TRBD2 (6 bases). Germline V gene lookup returns CDR1 SGHVS and CDR2 FQNEAQ. The CDR3 consists of 15 residues. Trimming left V 2 bases short and J 4 bases short, with 13 bases between. The CDR3 sequence is CASSLFASVADTQYF. The CDR3 DNA is TGTGCCAGCAGCTTATTCGCTAGCGTCGCAGATACGCAGTATTTT.

Regarding this clone: In the same sample, other DNA sequences code for this CDR3. This chain uses TRBV7-8 with TRBJ2-3; maybe TRBD2 (5 bases). This CDR3 is 14 amino acids long. CDR1 and CDR2 from the germline V gene are SGHVS and FQNEAQ. Trimming removed 5 bases from V and 1 base from J, with 10 bases in between. CDR3 region: CASSLSGGTDTQYF. Here the CDR3 DNA reads TGTGCCAGCAGCCTCAGCGGTGGCACAGATACGCAGTATTTT.

The chain carries TRBV4-3 and TRBJ1-4; D is perhaps TRBD1 (5 bases). From germline, CDR1 is LGHNA and CDR2 YSLEER. Trimming removed 1 base from V and 8 bases from J, with 11 bases in between. The CDR3 consists of 14 residues. This CDR3 is CASSQGDSEEKLFF. CDR3 DNA: TGCGCCAGCAGCCAAGGGGACTCTGAGGAAAAACTGTTTTTT.

The V call is TRBV28, the J call TRBJ1-1, with D maybe TRBD1 (6 bases). This CDR3 has 14 amino acids. In germline, CDR1 is MDHEN, CDR2 SYDVKM. Between the trimmed V and J ends, which lost 5 bases and 4 bases, there was a span of 14 bases. CDR3 sequence reads: CASSMYRVGTEAFF. The CDR3 DNA sequence: TGTGCCAGCAGTATGTACAGGGTGGGCACTGAAGCTTTCTTT.

This clone occurred a few times. The chain joins TRBV7-8 to TRBJ1-4, with D maybe TRBD1 (5 bases). CDR1 is SGHVS and CDR2 is FQNEAQ in the germline V gene. This CDR3 region has 14 residues. The germline V and J ends were trimmed by 1 base and 7 bases, with 10 bases remaining between them. CDR3 amino acids: CASSLVPGGEKLFF. The CDR3 nucleotides read TGTGCCAGCAGCTTAGTCCCCGGGGGTGAAAAACTGTTTTTT.

As for this clone: Other nucleotide sequences in the sample specify the same CDR3. The gene calls are TRBV5-1 and TRBJ1-1, with 7 positions matching TRBD1. The CDR3 extends over 14 amino acids. Germline V gives CDR1 SGHRS, CDR2 YFSETQ. V lost 0 bases to trimming and J lost 3 bases; unmatched junction nucleotides: 2. The CDR3 spells CASSLVGQDTEAFF. CDR3 coding DNA: TGCGCCAGCAGCTTGGTAGGACAGGACACTGAAGCTTTCTTT. The full variable domain, completed using reference TRBV5-1 and TRBJ1-1, is KAGVTQTPRYLIKTRGQQVTLSCSPISGHRSVSWYQQTPGQGLQFLFEYFSETQRNKGNFPGRFSGRQFSNSRSEMNVSTLELGDSALYLCASSLVGQDTEAFFGQGTRLTVV.

V usage is TRBV21-1 and J usage is TRBJ1-3; the table calls TRBD1, which could not be checked here. TRBV21-1 is flagged as a pseudogene. The CDR3 extends over 19 amino acids. As DNA, the CDR3 is TGTGCCAGCAGCAAAGTCTGCTCCACAGATGAGAACTCTGGAAACACCATATATTTT. It is translated as CASSKVCSTDENSGNTIYF.

The CDR3 DNA reads as TGCGCCAGCAGCCAAGACAGGCGTAGCAATCAGCCCCAGCATTTT. It encodes CASSQDRRSNQPQHF. The chain couples TRBV4-1 to TRBJ1-5; D is unclear. V gave up 0 bases and J gave up 0 bases, with 6 bases separating them. CDR1 and CDR2 from the germline V gene are MGHRA and YSYEKL. This CDR3 has 15 amino acids.

This sequence joins TRBV7-9 and TRBJ2-7, with D perhaps matching TRBD1 (5 bases). Trimming left V 3 bases short and J 0 bases short, with 9 bases between. CDR1 SEHNR and CDR2 FQNEAQ come from the germline V gene (reference sequence). This CDR3 has 14 amino acids. CDR3 amino acids: CASSFRASSYEQYF. In DNA, the CDR3 is TGTGCCAGCAGCTTCAGGGCCTCCTCCTACGAGCAGTACTTC. Drawing the rest from reference TRBV7-9 and TRBJ2-7, the complete variable domain is DTGVSQNPRHKITKRGQNVTFRCDPISEHNRLYWYRQTLGQGPEFLTYFQNEAQLEKSRLLSDRFSAERPKGSFSTLEIQRTEQGDSAMYLCASSFRASSYEQYFGPGTRLTVT.

The chain combines TRBV5-1 with TRBJ2-2, with 9 bases fitting TRBD2. CDR1 and CDR2 (germline): SGHRS, YFSETQ. V trimming: 4 bases; J trimming: 6 bases; junction bases outside the gene matches: 10. The CDR3 covers 16 residues. This CDR3 reads CASSMTVAGAAGELFF. CDR3 nucleotides: TGCGCCAGCAGCATGACGGTAGCGGGAGCCGCCGGGGAGCTGTTTTTT.

This sequence joins TRBV2 and TRBJ2-3; TRBD2 aligns across 8 bases. There are 15 residues in the CDR3. Trimming took 4 bases from V and 0 from J; bases not matched to a gene: 3. Germline CDR1 reads SNHLY; CDR2 reads FYNNEI. CDR3 in amino acids: CASSVGGRSTDTQYF. CDR3 DNA sequence: TGTGCCAGCAGTGTGGGCGGGAGGAGCACAGATACGCAGTATTTT. The full variable domain, with the rest looked up from reference TRBV2 and TRBJ2-3, is EPEVTQTPSHQVTQMGQEVILRCVPISNHLYFYWYRQILGQKVEFLVSFYNNEISEKSEIFDDQFSVERPDGSNFTLKIRSTKLEDSAMYFCASSVGGRSTDTQYFGPGTRLTVL.

CDR3 in amino acids: CASSPGSETQYF. DNA of the CDR3: TGTGCCAGCAGTCCGGGGTCCGAGACCCAGTACTTC. J is TRBJ2-5 and V is TRBV6-6; TRBD2 is a possible D gene (5 bases). The V and J ends lost 5 bases and 5 bases respectively, with 9 bases between them. This CDR3 contains 12 residues. Germline lookup yields CDR1 MNHNY and CDR2 SVGAGI (reference sequence).

The genes are TRBV7-2 and TRBJ2-7; 8 nucleotides line up with TRBD2. Germline lookup yields CDR1 SGHTA and CDR2 FQGNSA. The CDR3 runs to 14 residues. V lost 6 bases, J lost 6 bases, and 10 bases stayed unmatched. The CDR3 sequence is CASRPGTSPREQYF. Here the CDR3 DNA reads TGTGCCAGCAGACCCGGGACTAGTCCCCGCGAGCAGTACTTC.

The V and J genes are TRBV19 and TRBJ2-4; 9 bases line up with TRBD2. The germline gives CDR1 LNHDA, CDR2 SQIVND (reference sequence). After removal of 3 bases from V and 4 bases from J, the junction contained 1 base not matched to a gene. This CDR3 comprises 14 residues. CDR3 loop: CASSISGRKNIQYF. CDR3 coding DNA: TGTGCCAGTAGTATCAGCGGGAGGAAAAACATTCAGTACTTC.

In its sample, this clone was seen a few times. The V and J genes are TRBV4-2 and TRBJ1-4; the match to TRBD1 covers 7 bases. With 4 bases clipped from V and 1 base from J, the junction kept 9 bases outside the gene matches. The length of the CDR3 is 17 residues. The germline CDR1 and CDR2 sequences are LGHNA and YNFKEQ. CDR3 coding DNA: TGTGCCAGCAGCCCGACAGGGATGGTCGTAACTAATGAAAAACTGTTTTTT. Its translation: CASSPTGMVVTNEKLFF.